This passage covers 15 T cell receptor beta chains from one sample sequenced in a study of T-cell memory formation after mild COVID-19. One entry per CDR3 protein results from TCRdb running MiXCR on the 5' RACE reads. The repertoire includes 35,000 to 50,000 distinct CDR3 sequences, around 6.6% of them detected once, and less than 0.95% sits in the top ten. Sequenced: PBMCs or a T cell subset sorted from them (not recorded which). Every receptor here comes from an adult who had mild COVID-19 (a few samples of this study predate the infection). Cell type and time point are not known.

This clonotype turned up a few times. V gene TRBV7-2 combines with J gene TRBJ2-2; D call uncertain. CDR1 and CDR2 from the germline V gene are SGHTA and FQGNSA. V was pared by 3 bases and J by 2 bases, with 10 bases between. This CDR3 region has 15 residues. The CDR3 DNA is TGTGCCAGCAGCTTGGCTAGTGCCAACACCGGGGAGCTGTTTTTT. Translated, it gives CASSLASANTGELFF.

This clonotype was seen a handful of times. The chain links TRBV19 to TRBJ1-2, with D maybe TRBD1 (5 bases). The length of the CDR3 is 14 residues. Germline CDR1 reads LNHDA; CDR2 reads SQIVND (reference sequence). Trimming took off 6 bases at V and 3 bases at J, with 14 bases between the two ends. This chain's CDR3 is CASSDVGADYGYTF. In DNA, the CDR3 is TGTGCCAGTAGCGACGTCGGGGCCGACTATGGCTACACCTTC.

This clonotype was detected ten times or more. CDR3 in amino acids: CASSHLAGTGSSYEQYF. The CDR3 nucleotides read TGCGCCAGCAGCCATCTTGCCGGGACAGGTTCCTCCTACGAGCAGTACTTC. V gene TRBV4-3 combines with J gene TRBJ2-7, with 8 nucleotides matching TRBD1. From germline, CDR1 is LGHNA and CDR2 YSLEER. Trimming at V came to 3 bases and at J to 0 bases, leaving 10 bases not matched to a gene. The CDR3 consists of 17 residues.

In its sample, this clonotype was seen a few times. The rearrangement uses TRBV4-3 and TRBJ2-1; D unresolved. This CDR3 contains 15 residues. V gave up 0 bases and J gave up 4 bases, with 10 bases separating them. The V gene's germline CDR1 is LGHNA and CDR2 YSLEER. The CDR3 DNA is TGCGCCAGCAGCCAAGATAGGGTGGCATACAATGAGCAGTTCTTC. It specifies CASSQDRVAYNEQFF.

This clonotype was observed at least ten times. The chain is built from TRBV7-3 and TRBJ2-2, with D maybe TRBD1 (6 bases). Germline loops: CDR1 SGHTA, CDR2 FQGTGA. Trimming left V 3 bases short and J 1 base short, with 12 bases between. This CDR3 contains 16 residues. CDR3 bases: TGTGCCAGCAGCTTTGAGGGGGTCCAGAACACCGGGGAGCTGTTTTTT. Encoded protein: CASSFEGVQNTGELFF.

This clonotype was found many times. The chain carries TRBV21-1 and TRBJ2-7; the table's TRBD2 call for D was not verified on the DNA. TRBV21-1 is shown as a pseudogene. The CDR3 length is 17 residues. The DNA for the CDR3 is TGTGCCAGCAGGACTAGCGGGGGCCCAACCACTCCCTACGAGCAGTACTTC. Translated, it gives CASRTSGGPTTPYEQYF.

In this sample, this clonotype turned up many times. The chain links TRBV29-1 to TRBJ2-7; unclear D gene. This CDR3 comprises 11 residues. In germline, CDR1 is SQVTM, CDR2 ANQGSEA. Trimming took off 4 bases at V and 2 bases at J, with 6 bases between the two ends. DNA of the CDR3: TGCAGCGTTGCGTCCCCCTACGAGCAGTACTTC. Encoded protein: CSVASPYEQYF.

This clonotype was detected ten times or more. The chain links TRBV6-5 to TRBJ2-7; 9 positions agree with TRBD2. This CDR3 is built from 13 residues. The germline V gene has CDR1 MNHEY and CDR2 SVGAGI. J gave up 2 bases and V 7 bases, and 3 bases lay outside the gene matches. The CDR3 region is CASKLAGPYEQYF. CDR3 sequence (DNA): TGTGCCAGCAAACTAGCGGGCCCCTACGAGCAGTACTTC.

By share of the sample, this clonotype is medium-sized. The J gene is TRBJ2-5, the V gene TRBV5-4, with TRBD2 matching over 12 bases. The CDR3 consists of 13 residues. V dropped 6 bases and J dropped 5; count of bases not matched to a gene: 2. Germline values: CDR1 SGHNT, CDR2 YYREEE (reference sequence). Here the CDR3 DNA reads TGTGCCAGCACGACTAGCGGGAGTGAGACCCAGTACTTC. It translates to CASTTSGSETQYF.

This clonotype was observed a few times. J is TRBJ2-7 and V is TRBV11-1; D is uncertain. Germline CDR1 reads SGHAT; CDR2 reads FQDESV (reference sequence). The CDR3 is made up of 15 amino acids. Trimming shortened V by 5 bases and J by 2 bases, and 16 bases separated the two germline ends. The CDR3 reads CASSPTDGATYEQYF. CDR3 DNA: TGTGCCAGCAGCCCCACAGACGGCGCGACCTACGAGCAGTACTTC.

This clonotype was detected ten times or more. The rearrangement links TRBV7-2 to TRBJ2-7, with 7 bases matching TRBD2. CDR1 is SGHTA, CDR2 FQGNSA, per germline. After removal of 3 bases from V and 4 bases from J, the junction contained 6 bases not matched to a gene. CDR3 size: 14 residues. In DNA form, the CDR3 reads TGTGCCAGCAGCTTCACGGGGGGACTGTACGAGCAGTACTTC. Translated, it gives CASSFTGGLYEQYF.

This clonotype has a count of ten or more. The chain joins TRBV7-9 to TRBJ1-1, with TRBD1 as a possible D gene (6 bases). Trimming took 2 bases from V and 2 from J, leaving 12 bases between them. The CDR3 contains 15 residues. The germline V gene has CDR1 SEHNR and CDR2 FQNEAQ (reference sequence). The CDR3 reads CASSLPGTSNTEAFF. DNA for the CDR3: TGTGCCAGCAGCTTACCCGGGACAAGCAACACTGAAGCTTTCTTT.

This clonotype appeared many times. The chain uses TRBV12-3 or TRBV12-4 and TRBJ2-1, with TRBD2 matching over 11 bases. The CDR3 is 16 residues long. V shed 2 bases and J 6 bases; nucleotides not matched to a gene: 6. CDR3 protein: CASSLKTSGRPNEQFF. The CDR3 DNA reads TGTGCCAGCAGTTTAAAAACTAGCGGGAGACCCAATGAGCAGTTCTTC.

This clonotype appeared a few times. The CDR3 DNA is TGCGCCAGCAGCCAAGCCTCGAGTATTCAGCCCCAGCATTTT. Its protein product is CASSQASSIQPQHF. The chain uses TRBV4-1 and TRBJ1-5; unclear D gene. V lost 1 base and J lost 6, with 10 bases in between. Per germline, CDR1 MGHRA and CDR2 YSYEKL. The CDR3 has 14 amino acids.

This clonotype came up a few times. The rearrangement uses TRBV4-2 and TRBJ1-1; 7 nucleotides align to TRBD1. The CDR3 totals 13 residues. CDR1 and CDR2 from the germline V gene are LGHNA and YNFKEQ. The V and J ends lost 2 bases and 3 bases, in that order; junction bases with no gene match: 0. CDR3 sequence (DNA): TGTGCCAGCAGCCAACAGGGGGACACTGAAGCTTTCTTT. Encoded protein: CASSQQGDTEAFF.